These T cell receptor beta chains were read from a single sample in a study of Ad26.COV2.S vaccination and SARS-CoV-2 variants. Clones were sequenced by immunoSEQ multiplex PCR, and TCRdb holds only the in-frame ones, with some missing. This sample has roughly 330,000 clones, with about nine tenths found just once. Here the sequenced sample was peripheral blood, taken in a trial of Ad26.COV2.S vaccine versus placebo. These receptors originate from a person between 18 and 65 years old who received the Ad26.COV2.S COVID-19 vaccine or a placebo. Each CDR3 is given with its conserved first and last residue. A D gene is named only where the DNA matches it firmly. Expanded clones are given a class, and other clones once, few, many or no size at all.

clone_size: -
v_call: TRBV13
j_call: TRBJ1-2
d_call: TRBD1
cdr3_aa: CASSEDRGREIGGYTF
cdr3_nt: TGTGCCAGCAGCGAGGACAGGGGGCGCGAAATTGGTGGCTACACCTTC

clone_size: -
v_call: TRBV9
j_call: TRBJ2-1
d_call: TRBD1
cdr3_aa: CASSPLGTGYNEQFF
cdr3_nt: TGTGCCAGCAGCCCCCTGGGGACAGGATACAATGAGCAGTTCTTC

clone_size: -
v_call: TRBV23-1
j_call: TRBJ2-3
d_call: TRBD2
cdr3_aa: CASSHPLPSGRFVDTQYF
cdr3_nt: TGCGCCAGCAGTCACCCTCTCCCTAGCGGGAGGTTTGTAGATACGCAGTATTTT

clone_size: once
v_call: TRBV9
j_call: TRBJ1-4
d_call: -
cdr3_aa: CASSVESGATNEKLFF
cdr3_nt: TGTGCCAGCAGCGTAGAGTCCGGTGCAACTAATGAAAAACTGTTTTTT

clone_size: -
v_call: TRBV5-1
j_call: TRBJ1-1
d_call: -
cdr3_aa: CASSLRQGRNTEAFF
cdr3_nt: TGCGCCAGCAGCCTTAGGCAGGGGCGGAACACTGAAGCTTTCTTT

clone_size: once
v_call: TRBV19
j_call: TRBJ2-5
d_call: TRBD1
cdr3_aa: CASRTQGAGETQYF
cdr3_nt: TGTGCCAGTAGAACACAGGGGGCCGGAGAGACCCAGTACTTC

clone_size: -
v_call: TRBV30
j_call: TRBJ2-6
d_call: -
cdr3_aa: CAWRRGGVLTF
cdr3_nt: TGTGCCTGGCGGAGGGGGGGCGTCCTGACTTTC

clone_size: -
v_call: TRBV7-9
j_call: TRBJ2-5
d_call: TRBD2
cdr3_aa: CASSAGRISGRDETQYF
cdr3_nt: TGTGCCAGCAGTGCGGGCCGGATTAGCGGGCGGGATGAGACCCAGTACTTC

clone_size: -
v_call: TRBV6-6
j_call: TRBJ2-2
d_call: -
cdr3_aa: CASSRTANTGELFF
cdr3_nt: TGTGCCAGCAGTCGGACAGCGAACACCGGGGAGCTGTTTTTT

clone_size: -
v_call: TRBV25-1
j_call: TRBJ2-5
d_call: TRBD2
cdr3_aa: CASSELGSGTETQYF
cdr3_nt: TGTGCCAGCAGTGAGTTAGGTAGCGGGACAGAGACCCAGTACTTC

clone_size: -
v_call: TRBV6-5
j_call: TRBJ1-1
d_call: TRBD1
cdr3_aa: CASSYSAGGLGTEAFF
cdr3_nt: TGTGCCAGCAGTTACTCGGCAGGGGGCTTAGGAACTGAAGCTTTCTTT

clone_size: once
v_call: TRBV29-1
j_call: TRBJ2-3
d_call: TRBD2
cdr3_aa: CSVWGGSTDTQYF
cdr3_nt: TGCAGCGTTTGGGGGGGGAGCACAGATACGCAGTATTTT

clone_size: -
v_call: TRBV9
j_call: TRBJ1-1
d_call: -
cdr3_aa: CASLSAGDPRLDTEAFF
cdr3_nt: TGTGCCAGCTTATCCGCTGGGGACCCCCGATTGGACACTGAAGCTTTCTTT

clone_size: -
v_call: TRBV7-9
j_call: TRBJ2-3
d_call: TRBD2
cdr3_aa: CASSTSWTSGSWGADTQYF
cdr3_nt: TGTGCCAGCAGCACTAGTTGGACTAGCGGGAGTTGGGGGGCAGATACGCAGTATTTT

clone_size: -
v_call: TRBV18
j_call: TRBJ1-1
d_call: -
cdr3_aa: CASTFYAAMNTEAFF
cdr3_nt: TGTGCCAGTACTTTTTATGCAGCCATGAACACTGAAGCTTTCTTT

clone_size: -
v_call: TRBV28
j_call: TRBJ2-1
d_call: -
cdr3_aa: CASSLFAAESYNEQFF
cdr3_nt: TGTGCCAGCAGCCTCTTTGCAGCGGAATCCTACAATGAGCAGTTCTTC

clone_size: -
v_call: TRBV6-4
j_call: TRBJ2-7
d_call: TRBD1
cdr3_aa: CASSEEAGGFDEQYF
cdr3_nt: TGTGCCAGCAGTGAGGAGGCAGGGGGTTTCGATGAGCAGTACTTC

clone_size: -
v_call: TRBV3-1/TRBV3-2
j_call: TRBJ1-6
d_call: -
cdr3_aa: CASSQGGGSPLHF
cdr3_nt: TGTGCCAGCAGCCAAGGAGGGGGTTCACCCCTCCACTTT

clone_size: -
v_call: TRBV11-1
j_call: TRBJ1-1
d_call: -
cdr3_aa: CASIPLGLNTEAFF
cdr3_nt: TGTGCCAGCATCCCCCTCGGCCTGAACACTGAAGCTTTCTTT

clone_size: -
v_call: TRBV4-3
j_call: TRBJ2-3
d_call: TRBD2
cdr3_aa: CASSQETPGGPEDTQYF
cdr3_nt: TGCGCCAGCAGCCAGGAGACACCGGGAGGGCCTGAAGATACGCAGTATTTT

clone_size: -
v_call: TRBV5-8
j_call: TRBJ2-5
d_call: -
cdr3_aa: CASSLTISLQETQYF
cdr3_nt: TGTGCCAGCAGCTTGACCATCAGTCTCCAAGAGACCCAGTACTTC

clone_size: once
v_call: TRBV19
j_call: TRBJ1-6
d_call: -
cdr3_aa: CASSIDPHLNSPLHF
cdr3_nt: TGTGCCAGTAGTATAGACCCTCACCTTAATTCACCCCTCCACTTT

clone_size: -
v_call: TRBV6-2/TRBV6-3
j_call: TRBJ2-7
d_call: TRBD1
cdr3_aa: CASSYGTGYEQYF
cdr3_nt: TGTGCCAGCAGTTACGGGACAGGGTACGAGCAGTACTTC

clone_size: -
v_call: TRBV11-3
j_call: TRBJ2-1
d_call: -
cdr3_aa: CASSLQVLGDEQFF
cdr3_nt: TGTGCCAGCAGCTTACAGGTCCTAGGAGATGAGCAGTTCTTC

clone_size: many
v_call: TRBV19
j_call: TRBJ2-7
d_call: -
cdr3_aa: CASSRRLIHKSYEQYF
cdr3_nt: TGTGCCAGTAGTAGGCGGCTCATACACAAAAGCTACGAGCAGTACTTC

clone_size: -
v_call: TRBV24-1
j_call: TRBJ2-1
d_call: -
cdr3_aa: CATSNLGTEQFF
cdr3_nt: TGTGCCACCAGCAATTTGGGGACTGAGCAGTTCTTC

clone_size: -
v_call: TRBV27
j_call: TRBJ1-6
d_call: -
cdr3_aa: CASSLQGFNSPLHF
cdr3_nt: TGTGCCAGCAGTTTACAGGGGTTTAATTCACCCCTCCACTTT

clone_size: few
v_call: TRBV7-9
j_call: TRBJ2-1
d_call: -
cdr3_aa: CASSPGVAAQGEQFF
cdr3_nt: TGTGCCAGCAGCCCCGGGGTAGCCGCCCAGGGTGAGCAGTTCTTC

clone_size: -
v_call: TRBV18
j_call: TRBJ2-7
d_call: TRBD1
cdr3_aa: CASSPDRGNYEQYF
cdr3_nt: TGTGCCAGCTCACCAGACAGGGGCAACTACGAGCAGTACTTC

clone_size: -
v_call: TRBV7-9
j_call: TRBJ1-5
d_call: -
cdr3_aa: CASSLVRGNSNQPQHF
cdr3_nt: TGTGCCAGCAGCTTAGTTCGCGGCAATAGCAATCAGCCCCAGCATTTT

clone_size: few
v_call: TRBV18
j_call: TRBJ1-1
d_call: -
cdr3_aa: CASSPGDGGTEAFF
cdr3_nt: TGTGCCAGCTCACCGGGGGATGGGGGGACTGAAGCTTTCTTT

clone_size: -
v_call: TRBV19
j_call: TRBJ2-1
d_call: -
cdr3_aa: CASSIGSSGFNEQFF
cdr3_nt: TGTGCCAGTAGTATAGGTTCCAGCGGGTTCAATGAGCAGTTCTTC

clone_size: -
v_call: TRBV27
j_call: TRBJ1-2
d_call: -
cdr3_aa: CASSLSGQWGGSYGYTF
cdr3_nt: TGTGCCAGCAGTTTATCGGGGCAGTGGGGGGGCAGCTATGGCTACACCTTC

clone_size: -
v_call: TRBV30
j_call: TRBJ2-4
d_call: -
cdr3_aa: CAWGGTNIQYF
cdr3_nt: TGTGCCTGGGGGGGGACCAACATTCAGTACTTC

clone_size: -
v_call: TRBV19
j_call: TRBJ2-7
d_call: TRBD2
cdr3_aa: CASSAGGLYEQYF
cdr3_nt: TGTGCCAGTAGTGCGGGGGGGCTTTACGAGCAGTACTTC

clone_size: -
v_call: TRBV6-5
j_call: TRBJ1-1
d_call: -
cdr3_aa: CASCRQVNTEAFF
cdr3_nt: TGTGCCAGCTGTCGGCAAGTGAACACTGAAGCTTTCTTT

clone_size: -
v_call: TRBV28
j_call: TRBJ2-5
d_call: TRBD2
cdr3_aa: CASTPGRGGPALQETQYF
cdr3_nt: TGTGCCAGCACCCCCGGGCGGGGGGGTCCCGCACTCCAAGAGACCCAGTACTTC

clone_size: -
v_call: TRBV11-3
j_call: TRBJ2-6
d_call: -
cdr3_aa: CASSPMGPSGANVLTF
cdr3_nt: TGTGCCAGCAGCCCCATGGGTCCCTCTGGGGCCAACGTCCTGACTTTC

clone_size: once
v_call: TRBV18
j_call: TRBJ2-7
d_call: -
cdr3_aa: CASSLESTAGYEQYF
cdr3_nt: TGTGCCAGCTCCCTAGAGAGTACGGCTGGCTACGAGCAGTACTTC

clone_size: -
v_call: TRBV27
j_call: TRBJ1-6
d_call: TRBD1
cdr3_aa: CAGDRGLNSPLHF
cdr3_nt: TGTGCCGGCGACAGGGGGCTTAATTCACCCCTCCACTTT

clone_size: -
v_call: TRBV4-1
j_call: TRBJ1-4
d_call: -
cdr3_aa: CASSSDRPPAEKLFF
cdr3_nt: TGCGCCAGCAGCTCAGACAGGCCACCCGCTGAAAAACTGTTTTTT